The entry below gives a single TCR beta chain sequence along with its context. Its antigen is not known. TCRdb re-called the 5' RACE reads with MiXCR, one entry per CDR3 protein. Of approximately 290,000 distinct CDR3 sequences in the sample, approximately 19% were seen once. This record comes from a study of T-cell memory formation after mild COVID-19. Study-wide points: CD4+ contracting clones were mainly CM and EM; CD8+ ones, EMRA.

V lost 3 bases, J lost 4 bases, and 13 bases lay in between. The CDR3 runs 15 residues. The sequencing sample was made of PBMCs or a T cell subset sorted from them (not recorded which). The sequence was collected from a man between 18 and 35 years old who had mild COVID-19 (a few samples of this study predate the infection). Cell type and time point are not known. The rearrangement joins TRBV12-3 or TRBV12-4 to TRBJ2-1; D might be TRBD2 (6 bases). CDR3 region: CASSFAGRPYNEQFF. The DNA for the CDR3 is TGTGCCAGCAGTTTCGCGGGGCGACCTTACAATGAGCAGTTCTTC.